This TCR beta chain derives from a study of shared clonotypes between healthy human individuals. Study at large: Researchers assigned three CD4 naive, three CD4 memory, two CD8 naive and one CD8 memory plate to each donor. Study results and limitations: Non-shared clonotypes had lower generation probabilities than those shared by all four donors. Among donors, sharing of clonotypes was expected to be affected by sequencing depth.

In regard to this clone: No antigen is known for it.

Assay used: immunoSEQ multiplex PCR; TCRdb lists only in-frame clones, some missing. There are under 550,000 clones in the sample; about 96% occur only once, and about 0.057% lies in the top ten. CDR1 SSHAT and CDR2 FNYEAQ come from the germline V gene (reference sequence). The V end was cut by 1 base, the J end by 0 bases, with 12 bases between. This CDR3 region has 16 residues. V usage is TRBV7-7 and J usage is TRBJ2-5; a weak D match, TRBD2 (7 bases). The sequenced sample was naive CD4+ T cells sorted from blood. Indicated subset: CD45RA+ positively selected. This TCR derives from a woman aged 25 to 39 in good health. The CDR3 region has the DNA TGTGCCAGCAGCTTAGTAGGGGGGAGGGACCAAGAGACCCAGTACTTC. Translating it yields CASSLVGGRDQETQYF. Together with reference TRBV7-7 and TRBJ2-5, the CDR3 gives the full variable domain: GAGVSQSPRYKVTKRGQDVTLRCDPISSHATLYWYQQALGQGPEFLTYFNYEAQPDKSGLPSDRFSAERPEGSISTLTIQRTEQRDSAMYRCASSLVGGRDQETQYFGPGTRLLVL.